This T cell receptor (beta chain) was observed in a study of CD8+CD57+ T cells in acquired aplastic anemia. In its sample, this clonotype ranks as large (0.1 to 1%). Germline CDR1 and CDR2: ENHRY and SYGVKD. With 2 bases removed from V and 1 base from J, the gap between germline ends came to 2 bases. The CDR3 runs 12 residues. Genomic DNA, serving as template, underwent TCR beta VDJ and CDR3 profiling. TCRdb called the reads again in MiXCR, with one record for every CDR3 protein. The sample holds roughly 50,000 distinct CDR3 sequences, about two thirds seen once. Sequenced material: sorted CD4+, CD8+, or CD8+CD57+ T cells (not recorded which) from PBMCs. The chain joins TRBV10-3 to TRBJ1-1; D not certain. The clonotype comes from a human donor in good health, serving as a control. The CDR3 nucleotides are TGTGCCATCAGTGAGGGGAACACTGAAGCTTTCTTT. This gives the protein CAISEGNTEAFF.